This T cell receptor (beta chain) was obtained from a study of blood T cell repertoires in COVID-19. The V segment lost 4 bases and the J segment 0 bases; nucleotides outside the gene matches: 5. CDR3 length equals 16 residues. Germline V gene sequence: CDR1 LNHNV, CDR2 YYDKDF (reference sequence). Here immunoSEQ multiplex PCR was the method, and the copy in TCRdb shows in-frame clones only, minus some. The sample consists of a few hundred thousand clones, around 92% of them appearing once. Participants in the exposed group had met a COVID-19 case in the 2 weeks before joining the study. The TCR originated in a woman in her fifties or sixties who had been exposed to COVID-19. J is TRBJ2-4 and V is TRBV15; 8 positions agree with TRBD1. The sample was PBMCs or T cells enriched from blood (not recorded which). For the CDR3, the DNA is TGTGCCACCAGCAAAGGACAGGGACAAGCCAAAAACATTCAGTACTTC. Amino acids: CATSKGQGQAKNIQYF.